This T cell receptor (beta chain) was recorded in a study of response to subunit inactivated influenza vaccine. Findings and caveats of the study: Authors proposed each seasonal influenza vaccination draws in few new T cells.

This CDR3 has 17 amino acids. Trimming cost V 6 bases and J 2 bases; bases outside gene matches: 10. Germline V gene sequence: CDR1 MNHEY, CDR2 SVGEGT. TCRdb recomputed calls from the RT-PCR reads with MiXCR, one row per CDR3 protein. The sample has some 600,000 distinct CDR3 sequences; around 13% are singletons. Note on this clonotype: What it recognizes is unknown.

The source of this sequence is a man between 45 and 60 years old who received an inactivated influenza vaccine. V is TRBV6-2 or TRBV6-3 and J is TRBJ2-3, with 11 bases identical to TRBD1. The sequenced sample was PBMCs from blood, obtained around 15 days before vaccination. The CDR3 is CASREKDRGPFTDTQYF. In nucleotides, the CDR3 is TGTGCCAGCAGGGAAAAGGACAGGGGGCCATTCACAGATACGCAGTATTTT.